This section outlines one T cell receptor beta chain sequence together with its context. Other nucleotide sequences from this sample produce the same CDR3. This record comes from a study of shared clonotypes between healthy human individuals. All donors were healthy HIV-negative adults lacking recent acute infections or vaccinations. Profiling relied on immunoSEQ multiplex PCR, and the TCRdb table lists in-frame clones only, not all of them. This sample has some 360,000 clones, with less than 85% found just once. Trimming shortened V by 5 bases and J by 5 bases, and 11 bases separated the two germline ends. Germline V CDR1 and CDR2: LNHDA, SQIVND (reference sequence). The CDR3 length is 13 residues.

The source is a man under 40 in good health. The chain recombines TRBV19 with TRBJ2-3, with a possible D match to TRBD2 (5 bases). Sequenced: memory CD4+ T cells sorted from blood. Described subset: CD45RA-negative fraction. The chain's CDR3 is CASSPKGVDTQYF. The CDR3 DNA reads TGTGCCAGTAGTCCCAAGGGAGTAGATACGCAGTATTTT.